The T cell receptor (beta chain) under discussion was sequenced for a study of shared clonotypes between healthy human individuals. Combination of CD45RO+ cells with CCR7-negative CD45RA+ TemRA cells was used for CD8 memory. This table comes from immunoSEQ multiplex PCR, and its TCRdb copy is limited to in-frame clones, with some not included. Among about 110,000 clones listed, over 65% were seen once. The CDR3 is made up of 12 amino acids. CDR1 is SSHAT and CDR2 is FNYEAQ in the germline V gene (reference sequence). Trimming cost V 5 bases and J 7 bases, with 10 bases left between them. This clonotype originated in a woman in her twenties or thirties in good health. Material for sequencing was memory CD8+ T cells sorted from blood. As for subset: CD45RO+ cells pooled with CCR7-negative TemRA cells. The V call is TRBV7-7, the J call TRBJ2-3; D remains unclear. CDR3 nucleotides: TGTGCCAGCAGCCCCGACACCTATACGCAGTATTTT. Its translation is CASSPDTYTQYF.